The 6 T cell receptor beta chains below were found in one sample sequenced in a study of beta chain features in type 1 diabetes. Reverse transcribing all isolated RNA meant expressed TCRB transcripts were sequenced. TCRdb's copy holds only in-frame clones and misses some; the assay was immunoSEQ multiplex PCR. This table has about 250,000 clones, about a tenth appearing once. Study observations and caveats: Shortening that was moderate but significant affected the TCRB CDR3s of Type 1 diabetes patients in all four CD4+ subsets.

These receptors lack a known antigen. Specimen: naive CD4+ T cells from blood. Receptors were obtained from a man between 25 and 39 years old with type 1 diabetes.

About this clone itself: At one end the junction does not follow the germline gene, possibly because of a read error. The V call is TRBV5-6, the J call TRBJ2-5; no clear D gene. The CDR3 extends over 15 amino acids. Germline CDR1 reads SGHDT; CDR2 reads YYEEEE. The CDR3 reads CASRLAGSIEETQYF. The CDR3 DNA reads as TGTGCCAGCAGATTGGCCGGGTCGATTGAAGAGACCCAGTACTTC.

This clone was counted between two and nine times. V usage is TRBV6-1 and J usage is TRBJ1-5; D perhaps matches TRBD1 (6 bases). Germline V gives CDR1 MNHNS, CDR2 SASEGT. CDR3 length: 15 residues. V gave up 6 bases and J gave up 0 bases, with 12 bases separating them. Here the CDR3 reads CASRSDSYSNQPQHF. The CDR3, as DNA: TGTGCCAGCAGGTCGGACAGTTATAGCAATCAGCCCCAGCATTTT.

The chain is built from TRBV10-3 and TRBJ2-5, with 7 nucleotides matching TRBD1. The CDR3 spans 14 residues. The ends lost 2 bases at V and 5 bases at J; junction bases unmatched: 5. Germline V gives CDR1 ENHRY, CDR2 SYGVKD. Here the CDR3 DNA reads TGTGCCATCAGTGAGGCAACAGGGGACGAGACCCAGTACTTC. As protein: CAISEATGDETQYF.

This clone was detected a few times. J is TRBJ1-1 and V is TRBV5-1, with TRBD1 as a possible D gene (6 bases). The CDR3 length is 14 residues. Trimming shortened V by 0 bases and J by 5 bases, and 11 bases separated the two germline ends. Germline V gene data show CDR1 as SGHRS and CDR2 as YFSETQ. The CDR3 here is CASSLGGLGTEAFF. CDR3 nucleotides: TGCGCCAGCAGCTTGGGGGGGCTAGGAACTGAAGCTTTCTTT.

The chain is built from TRBV7-3 and TRBJ2-5, with D maybe TRBD2 (6 bases). This CDR3 has 14 amino acids. The V gene lost 5 bases and the J gene lost 5 bases, with 15 bases spanning the gap. The germline gives CDR1 SGHTA, CDR2 FQGTGA. CDR3 in amino acids: CASSARGSRETQYF. The CDR3 DNA reads as TGTGCCAGCAGCGCCCGGGGGAGCAGGGAGACCCAGTACTTC. Combining the CDR3 with reference TRBV7-3 and TRBJ2-5 gives the whole variable domain GAGVSQTPSNKVTEKGKYVELRCDPISGHTALYWYRQSLGQGPEFLIYFQGTGAADDSGLPNDRFFAVRPEGSVSTLKIQRTERGDSAVYLCASSARGSRETQYFGPGTRLLVL.

J is TRBJ2-1 and V is TRBV27; 7 nucleotides match TRBD2. Germline V gives CDR1 MNHEY, CDR2 SMNVEV (reference sequence). The CDR3 extends over 16 amino acids. With 5 bases clipped from V and 3 bases from J, the junction kept 10 bases outside the gene matches. The CDR3 sequence is CASSPPRLAIYNEQFF. CDR3 bases: TGTGCCAGCAGTCCCCCCCGACTAGCTATCTACAATGAGCAGTTCTTC.